The present T cell receptor (beta chain) was sequenced within a study of blood T cell repertoires in COVID-19. Study background: Researchers got acute and convalescent COVID-19 samples from the United States, Italy and Spain.

All enrollees were about 18 to 100 years old and from fewer than 30 US areas. Donors of Cohort 3 who recovered were those that had two negative PCRs, clearance, or symptom resolution. This CDR3 has 12 amino acids. Trimming took 3 bases from V and 7 from J, leaving 9 bases between them. Germline V gives CDR1 SGHVS, CDR2 FQNEAQ. Clones were read by immunoSEQ multiplex PCR, and TCRdb kept only the in-frame ones, dropping some. Here the sample spans under 450,000 clones, about 87% being singletons. V gene TRBV7-8 combines with J gene TRBJ1-1; D call uncertain. Sequencing was carried out using PBMCs or T cells enriched from blood (not recorded which). This clonotype was obtained from a man aged 25-45 years who had recovered from COVID-19. The CDR3 DNA sequence: TGTGCCAGCAGCTTTGGACTTGATGAAGCTTTCTTT. Protein product: CASSFGLDEAFF. Together with reference TRBV7-8 and TRBJ1-1, the CDR3 gives the full variable domain: GAGVSQSPRYKVAKRGQDVALRCDPISGHVSLFWYQQALGQGPEFLTYFQNEAQLDKSGLPSDRFFAERPEGSVSTLKIQRTQQEDSAVYLCASSFGLDEAFFGQGTRLTVV.